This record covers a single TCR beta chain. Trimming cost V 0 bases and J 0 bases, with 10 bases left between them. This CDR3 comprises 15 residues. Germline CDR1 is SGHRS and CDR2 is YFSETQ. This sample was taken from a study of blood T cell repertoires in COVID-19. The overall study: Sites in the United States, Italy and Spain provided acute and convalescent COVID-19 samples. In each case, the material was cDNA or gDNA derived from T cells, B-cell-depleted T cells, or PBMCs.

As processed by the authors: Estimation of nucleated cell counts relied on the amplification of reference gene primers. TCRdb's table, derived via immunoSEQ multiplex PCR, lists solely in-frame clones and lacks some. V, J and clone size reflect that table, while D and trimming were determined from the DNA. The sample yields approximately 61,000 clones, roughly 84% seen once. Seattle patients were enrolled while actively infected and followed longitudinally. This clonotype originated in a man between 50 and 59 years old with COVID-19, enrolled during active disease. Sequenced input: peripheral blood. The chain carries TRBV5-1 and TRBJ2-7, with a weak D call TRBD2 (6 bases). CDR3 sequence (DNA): TGCGCCAGCAGCTTGGTTGCGGGACCCTCCTACGAGCAGTACTTC. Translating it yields CASSLVAGPSYEQYF.